This passage covers 6 T cell receptor beta chains from one sample sequenced in a study of T cell repertoires in cytomegalovirus infection. TCRdb reanalysed the reads using MiXCR and keeps one entry per CDR3 protein. The sample gives under 150,000 distinct CDR3 sequences, 7% to 9.5% of which show up once; 10% is in the top ten. The sequenced sample was PBMCs. The receptor set was obtained from a human donor in good health (CMV status not recorded). Some clones in this sample may be carry-over from other donors' samples.

This clonotype was found many times. V and J are TRBV7-2 and TRBJ1-4; D gene uncertain. This CDR3 contains 14 residues. Germline V gene lookup returns CDR1 SGHTA and CDR2 FQGNSA. V lost 4 bases to trimming and J lost 6 bases, with 12 bases between them. The CDR3 reads CASSSRGSYEKLFF. The CDR3 DNA reads TGTGCCAGCAGCTCTCGGGGAAGTTATGAAAAACTGTTTTTT. The full variable domain, rest sourced from reference TRBV7-2 and TRBJ1-4, is GAGVSQSPSNKVTEKGKDVELRCDPISGHTALYWYRQSLGQGLEFLIYFQGNSAPDKSGLPSDRFSAERTGGSVSTLTIQRTQQEDSAVYLCASSSRGSYEKLFFGSGTQLSVL.

This clonotype was counted many times. This rearrangement joins TRBV7-6 to TRBJ2-1; possibly TRBD2 for D (6 bases). The CDR3 is 14 residues long. In germline, CDR1 is SGHVS, CDR2 FNYEAQ. With 4 bases removed from V and 5 bases from J, the gap between germline ends came to 12 bases. CDR3 DNA sequence: TGTGCCAGCAGCTCGGGACTGCAGAACAATGAGCAGTTCTTC. It codes for CASSSGLQNNEQFF.

The V call is TRBV20-1, the J call TRBJ1-1; D not certain. Germline V gene sequence: CDR1 DFQATT, CDR2 SNEGSKA (reference sequence). V shed 0 bases and J shed 0 bases, with 5 bases lying between them. The CDR3 consists of 13 residues. CDR3 bases: TGCAGTGCTAGAGATCGGATGAACACTGAAGCTTTCTTT. Its protein is CSARDRMNTEAFF.

The sample holds many counts of this clonotype. This chain links TRBV12-3 or TRBV12-4 with TRBJ1-2, with D unclear. This CDR3 spans 12 amino acids. V was shortened by 4 bases and J by 4 bases, with 7 bases between the two germline ends. CDR3 loop: CASSSRVYGYTF. CDR3 bases: TGTGCCAGCAGTTCCCGGGTCTATGGCTACACCTTC.

Many counts were recorded for this clonotype. The V and J genes are TRBV3-1 and TRBJ1-2; 9 nucleotides agree with TRBD1. The CDR3 runs to 17 residues. CDR1 LGHDT and CDR2 YNNKEL come from the germline V gene (reference sequence). The J segment lost 0 bases and the V segment lost 1 base, leaving 6 bases of the junction unmatched. This CDR3 is CASSQGTGVKANYGYTF. DNA for the CDR3: TGTGCCAGCAGCCAAGGGACAGGGGTAAAGGCTAACTATGGCTACACCTTC.

This clonotype was detected a few times. This chain joins TRBV7-2 and TRBJ2-7; D perhaps matches TRBD2 (5 bases). V was pared by 5 bases and J by 0 bases, with 11 bases between. The CDR3 totals 14 residues. Germline V gene lookup returns CDR1 SGHTA and CDR2 FQGNSA. In nucleotides, the CDR3 is TGTGCCAGCAGCCGGGGTACCCACTCCTACGAGCAGTACTTC. This codes for CASSRGTHSYEQYF.